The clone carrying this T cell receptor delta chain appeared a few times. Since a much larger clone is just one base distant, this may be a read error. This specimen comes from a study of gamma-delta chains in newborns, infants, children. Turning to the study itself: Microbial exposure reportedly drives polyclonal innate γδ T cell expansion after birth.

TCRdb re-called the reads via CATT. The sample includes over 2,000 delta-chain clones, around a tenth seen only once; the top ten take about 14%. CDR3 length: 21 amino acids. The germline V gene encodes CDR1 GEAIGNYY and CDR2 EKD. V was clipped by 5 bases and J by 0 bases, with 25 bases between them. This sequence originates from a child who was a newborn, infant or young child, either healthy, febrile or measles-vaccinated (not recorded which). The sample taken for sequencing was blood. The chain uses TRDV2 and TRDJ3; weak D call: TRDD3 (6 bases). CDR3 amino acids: CACATVPSGDISSWDTRQMFF. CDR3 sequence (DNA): TGTGCCTGTGCCACGGTCCCATCTGGGGACATAAGCTCCTGGGACACCCGACAGATGTTTTTC.